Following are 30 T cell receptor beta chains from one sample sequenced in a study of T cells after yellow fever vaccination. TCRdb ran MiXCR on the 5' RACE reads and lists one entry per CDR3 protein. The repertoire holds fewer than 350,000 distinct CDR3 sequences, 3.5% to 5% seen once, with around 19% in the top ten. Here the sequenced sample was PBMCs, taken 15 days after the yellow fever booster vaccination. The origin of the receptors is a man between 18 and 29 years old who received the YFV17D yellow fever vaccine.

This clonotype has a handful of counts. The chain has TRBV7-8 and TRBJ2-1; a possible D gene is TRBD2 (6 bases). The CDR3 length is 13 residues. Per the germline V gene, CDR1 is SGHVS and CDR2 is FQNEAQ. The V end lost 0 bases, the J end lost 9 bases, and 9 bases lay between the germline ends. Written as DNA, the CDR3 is TGTGCCAGCAGCTTAGCGCCAGCGGGTGAGCAGTTCTTC. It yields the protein CASSLAPAGEQFF.

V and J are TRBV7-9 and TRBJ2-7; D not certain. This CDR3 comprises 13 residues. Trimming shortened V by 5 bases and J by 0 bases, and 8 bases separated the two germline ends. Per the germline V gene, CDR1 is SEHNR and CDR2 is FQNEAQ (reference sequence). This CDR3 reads CASSTRGSYEQYF. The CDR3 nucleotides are TGTGCCAGCAGCACCCGCGGCTCCTACGAGCAGTACTTC.

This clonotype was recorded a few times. CDR3 sequence: CASRAPDSLSYEQYF. For the CDR3, the DNA is TGTGCCAGCAGGGCACCGGACAGTCTTTCCTACGAGCAGTACTTC. The chain carries TRBV5-4 and TRBJ2-7; perhaps TRBD1 as D (6 bases). The CDR3 runs 15 residues. V lost 5 bases and J 1 base, leaving 16 bases between the germline ends. CDR1 is SGHNT, CDR2 YYREEE, per germline (reference sequence).

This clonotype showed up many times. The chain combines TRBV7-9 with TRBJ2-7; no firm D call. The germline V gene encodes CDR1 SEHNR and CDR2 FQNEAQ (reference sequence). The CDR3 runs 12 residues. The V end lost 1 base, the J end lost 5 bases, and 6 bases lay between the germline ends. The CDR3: CASSLVSHEQYV. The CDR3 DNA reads TGTGCCAGCAGCTTAGTTTCGCACGAGCAGTACGTC.

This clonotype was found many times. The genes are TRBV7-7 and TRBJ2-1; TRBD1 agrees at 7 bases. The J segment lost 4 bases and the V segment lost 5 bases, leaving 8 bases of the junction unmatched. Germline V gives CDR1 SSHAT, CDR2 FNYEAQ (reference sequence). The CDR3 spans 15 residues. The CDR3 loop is CASSPVGTEYNEQFF. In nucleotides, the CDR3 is TGTGCCAGCAGCCCAGTCGGGACAGAGTACAATGAGCAGTTCTTC. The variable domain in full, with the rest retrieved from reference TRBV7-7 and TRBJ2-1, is GAGVSQSPRYKVTKRGQDVTLRCDPISSHATLYWYQQALGQGPEFLTYFNYEAQPDKSGLPSDRFSAERPEGSISTLTIQRTEQRDSAMYRCASSPVGTEYNEQFFGPGTRLTVL.

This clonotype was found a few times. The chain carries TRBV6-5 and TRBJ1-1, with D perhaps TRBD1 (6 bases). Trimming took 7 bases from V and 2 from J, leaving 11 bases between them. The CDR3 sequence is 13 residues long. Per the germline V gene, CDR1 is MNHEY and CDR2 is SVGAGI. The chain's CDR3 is CASKYRENTEAFF. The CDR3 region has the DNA TGTGCCAGCAAGTACAGGGAAAACACTGAAGCTTTCTTT.

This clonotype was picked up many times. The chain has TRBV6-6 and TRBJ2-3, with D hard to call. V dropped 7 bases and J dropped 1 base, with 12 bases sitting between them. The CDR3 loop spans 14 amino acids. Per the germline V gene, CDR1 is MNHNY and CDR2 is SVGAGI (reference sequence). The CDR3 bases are TGTGCCAGCACGGGCAGCGTGCGCACAGATACGCAGTATTTT. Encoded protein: CASTGSVRTDTQYF.

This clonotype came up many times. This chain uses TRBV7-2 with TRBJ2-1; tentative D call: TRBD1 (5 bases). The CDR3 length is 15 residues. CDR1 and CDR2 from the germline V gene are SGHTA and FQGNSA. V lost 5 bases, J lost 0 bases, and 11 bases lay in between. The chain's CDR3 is CASSIDSSSYNEQFF. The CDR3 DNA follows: TGTGCCAGCAGCATCGACAGCAGCTCCTACAATGAGCAGTTCTTC.

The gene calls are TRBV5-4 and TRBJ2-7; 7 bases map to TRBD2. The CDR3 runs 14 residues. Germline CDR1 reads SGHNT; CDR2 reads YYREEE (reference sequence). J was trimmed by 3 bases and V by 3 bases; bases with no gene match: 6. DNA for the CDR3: TGTGCCAGCAGCTCGGCGGGGGTCATCTACGAGCAGTACTTC. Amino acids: CASSSAGVIYEQYF. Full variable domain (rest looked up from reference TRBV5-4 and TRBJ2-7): ETGVTQSPTHLIKTRGQQVTLRCSSQSGHNTVSWYQQALGQGPQFIFQYYREEENGRGNFPPRFSGLQFPNYSSELNVNALELDDSALYLCASSSAGVIYEQYFGPGTRLTVT.

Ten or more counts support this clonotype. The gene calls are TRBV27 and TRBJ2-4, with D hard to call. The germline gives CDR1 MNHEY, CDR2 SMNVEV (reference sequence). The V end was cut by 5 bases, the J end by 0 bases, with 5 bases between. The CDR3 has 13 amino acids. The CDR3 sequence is CASSLAAKNIQYF. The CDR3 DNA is TGTGCCAGCAGTCTCGCAGCCAAAAACATTCAGTACTTC.

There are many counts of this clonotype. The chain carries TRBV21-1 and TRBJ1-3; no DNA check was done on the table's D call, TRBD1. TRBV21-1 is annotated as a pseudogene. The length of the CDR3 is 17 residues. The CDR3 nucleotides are TGTGCCAGCAGCGTACGAACAGGACAGAGCTCTGGAAACACCATATATTTT. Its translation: CASSVRTGQSSGNTIYF.

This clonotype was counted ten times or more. Here the CDR3 reads CASSGGNTDTQYF. The CDR3 bases are TGTGCCAGCAGCGGGGGGAACACAGATACGCAGTATTTT. This chain connects TRBV7-9 to TRBJ2-3; D might be TRBD2 (6 bases). This CDR3 has 13 amino acids. Germline loops: CDR1 SEHNR, CDR2 FQNEAQ (reference sequence). The V end was cut by 5 bases, the J end by 2 bases, with 8 bases between.

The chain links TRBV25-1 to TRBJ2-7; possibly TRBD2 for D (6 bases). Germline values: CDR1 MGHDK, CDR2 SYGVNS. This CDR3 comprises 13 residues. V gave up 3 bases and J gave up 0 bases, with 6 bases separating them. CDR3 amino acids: CASSDGGSYEQYF. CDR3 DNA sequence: TGTGCCAGCAGTGACGGGGGCTCCTACGAGCAGTACTTC.

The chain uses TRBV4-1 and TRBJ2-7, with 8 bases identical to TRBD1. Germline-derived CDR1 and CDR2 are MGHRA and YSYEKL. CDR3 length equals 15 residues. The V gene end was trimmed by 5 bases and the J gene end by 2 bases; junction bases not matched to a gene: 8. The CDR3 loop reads CASSSPGTGTYEQYF. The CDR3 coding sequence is TGCGCCAGCAGCTCACCAGGGACAGGTACCTACGAGCAGTACTTC.

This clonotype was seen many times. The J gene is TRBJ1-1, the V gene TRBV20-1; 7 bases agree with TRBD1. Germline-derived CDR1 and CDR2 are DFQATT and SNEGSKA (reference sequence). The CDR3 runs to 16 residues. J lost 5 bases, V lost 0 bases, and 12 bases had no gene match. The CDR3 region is CSARDQRLRGRTEAFF. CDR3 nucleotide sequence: TGCAGTGCTAGAGATCAGAGATTAAGGGGGCGGACTGAAGCTTTCTTT.

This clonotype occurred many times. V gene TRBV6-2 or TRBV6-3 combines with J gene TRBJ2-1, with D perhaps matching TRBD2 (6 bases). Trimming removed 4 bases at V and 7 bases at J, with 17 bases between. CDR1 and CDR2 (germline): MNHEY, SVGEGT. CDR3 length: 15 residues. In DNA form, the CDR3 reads TGTGCCAGCAGTTCCGCCCCGGGGGTTAGGAATGAGCAGTTCTTC. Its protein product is CASSSAPGVRNEQFF.

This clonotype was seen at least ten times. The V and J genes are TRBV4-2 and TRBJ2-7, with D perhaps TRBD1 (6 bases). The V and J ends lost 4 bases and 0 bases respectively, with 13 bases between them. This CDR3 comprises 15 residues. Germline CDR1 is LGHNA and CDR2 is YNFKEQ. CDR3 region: CASSREQGYSYEQYF. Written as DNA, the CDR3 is TGTGCCAGCAGCCGCGAACAGGGTTACTCCTACGAGCAGTACTTC.

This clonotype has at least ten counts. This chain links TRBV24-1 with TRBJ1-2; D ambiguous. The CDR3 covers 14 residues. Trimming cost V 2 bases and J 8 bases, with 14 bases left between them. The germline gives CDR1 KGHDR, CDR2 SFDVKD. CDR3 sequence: CATSDSRRGSGYTF. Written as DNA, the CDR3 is TGTGCCACCAGTGATTCCCGCCGGGGAAGCGGCTACACCTTC.

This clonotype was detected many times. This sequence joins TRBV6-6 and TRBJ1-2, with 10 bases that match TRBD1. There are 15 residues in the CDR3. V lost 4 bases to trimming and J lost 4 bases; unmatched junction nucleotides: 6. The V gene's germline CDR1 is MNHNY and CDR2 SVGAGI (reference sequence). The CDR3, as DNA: TGTGCCAGCAGTTGGACAGGGGGTGAGGGCTATGGCTACACCTTC. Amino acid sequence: CASSWTGGEGYGYTF.

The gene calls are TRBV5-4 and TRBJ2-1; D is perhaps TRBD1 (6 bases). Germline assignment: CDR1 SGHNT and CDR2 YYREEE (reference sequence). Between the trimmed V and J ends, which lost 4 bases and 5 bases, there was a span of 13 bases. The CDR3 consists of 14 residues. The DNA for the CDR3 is TGTGCCAGCAGCGGGCCAGGGGCTAACAATGAGCAGTTCTTC. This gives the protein CASSGPGANNEQFF. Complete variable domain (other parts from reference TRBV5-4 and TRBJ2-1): ETGVTQSPTHLIKTRGQQVTLRCSSQSGHNTVSWYQQALGQGPQFIFQYYREEENGRGNFPPRFSGLQFPNYSSELNVNALELDDSALYLCASSGPGANNEQFFGPGTRLTVL.

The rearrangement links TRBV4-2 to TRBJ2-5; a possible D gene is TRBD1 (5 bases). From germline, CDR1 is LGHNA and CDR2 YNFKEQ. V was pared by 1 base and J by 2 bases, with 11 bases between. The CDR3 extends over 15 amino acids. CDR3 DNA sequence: TGTGCCAGCAGCCAAGCACCAGGGCTTCAAGAGACCCAGTACTTC. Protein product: CASSQAPGLQETQYF.

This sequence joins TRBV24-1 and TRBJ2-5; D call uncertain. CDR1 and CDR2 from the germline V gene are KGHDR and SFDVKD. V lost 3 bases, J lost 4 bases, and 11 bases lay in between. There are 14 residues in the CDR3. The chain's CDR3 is CATSDAQTGETQYF. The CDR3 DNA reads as TGTGCCACCAGTGATGCTCAGACTGGAGAGACCCAGTACTTC.

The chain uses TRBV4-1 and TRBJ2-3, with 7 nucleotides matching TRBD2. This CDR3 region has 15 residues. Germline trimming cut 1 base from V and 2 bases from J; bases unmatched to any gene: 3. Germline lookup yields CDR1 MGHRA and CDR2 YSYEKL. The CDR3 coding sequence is TGCGCCAGCAGCCAAGTACTAGCGACCACAGATACGCAGTATTTT. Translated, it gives CASSQVLATTDTQYF.

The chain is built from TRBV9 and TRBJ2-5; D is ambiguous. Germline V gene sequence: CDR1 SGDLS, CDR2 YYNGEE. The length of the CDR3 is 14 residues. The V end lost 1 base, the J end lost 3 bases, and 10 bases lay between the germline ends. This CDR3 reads CASSVSLAEETQYF. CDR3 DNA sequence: TGTGCCAGCAGCGTATCCCTTGCAGAAGAGACCCAGTACTTC.

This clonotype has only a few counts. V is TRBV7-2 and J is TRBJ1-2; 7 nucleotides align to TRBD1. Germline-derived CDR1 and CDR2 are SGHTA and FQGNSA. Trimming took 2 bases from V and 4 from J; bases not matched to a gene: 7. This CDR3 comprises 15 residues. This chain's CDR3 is CASSLSSPGGYGYTF. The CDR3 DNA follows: TGTGCCAGCAGCTTAAGTTCTCCAGGGGGCTATGGCTACACCTTC.

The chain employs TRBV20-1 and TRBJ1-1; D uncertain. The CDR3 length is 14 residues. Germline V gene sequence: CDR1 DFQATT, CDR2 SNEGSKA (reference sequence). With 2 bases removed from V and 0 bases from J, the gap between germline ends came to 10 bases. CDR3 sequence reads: CSARLNAMNTEAFF. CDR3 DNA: TGCAGTGCTAGATTAAACGCAATGAACACTGAAGCTTTCTTT.

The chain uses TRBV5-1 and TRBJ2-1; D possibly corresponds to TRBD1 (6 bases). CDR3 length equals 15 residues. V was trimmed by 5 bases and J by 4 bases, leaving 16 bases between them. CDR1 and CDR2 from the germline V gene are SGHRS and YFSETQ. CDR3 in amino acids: CASRARGWSYNEQFF. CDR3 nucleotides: TGCGCCAGCAGGGCAAGGGGGTGGTCGTACAATGAGCAGTTCTTC. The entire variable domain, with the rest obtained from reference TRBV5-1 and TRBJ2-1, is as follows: KAGVTQTPRYLIKTRGQQVTLSCSPISGHRSVSWYQQTPGQGLQFLFEYFSETQRNKGNFPGRFSGRQFSNSRSEMNVSTLELGDSALYLCASRARGWSYNEQFFGPGTRLTVL.

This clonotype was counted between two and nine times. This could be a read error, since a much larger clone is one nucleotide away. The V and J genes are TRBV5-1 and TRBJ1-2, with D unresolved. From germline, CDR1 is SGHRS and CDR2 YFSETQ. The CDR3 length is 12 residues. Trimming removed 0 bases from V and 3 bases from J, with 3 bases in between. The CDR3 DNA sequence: TGCGCCAGCAGCTTGGACCACTATGGCTACACCTTC. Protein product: CASSLDHYGYTF.

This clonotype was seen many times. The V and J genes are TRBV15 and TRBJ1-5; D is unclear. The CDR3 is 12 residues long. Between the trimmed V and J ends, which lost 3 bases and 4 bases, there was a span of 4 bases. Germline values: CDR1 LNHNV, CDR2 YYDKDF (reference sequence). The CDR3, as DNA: TGTGCCACCAGCAGGGAGAATCAGCCCCAGCATTTT. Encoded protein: CATSRENQPQHF.

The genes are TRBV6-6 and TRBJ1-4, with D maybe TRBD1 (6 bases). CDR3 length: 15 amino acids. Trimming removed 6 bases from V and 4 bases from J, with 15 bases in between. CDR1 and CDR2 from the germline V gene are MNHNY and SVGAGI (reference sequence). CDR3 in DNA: TGTGCCAGCAGACCTACCGGGACAATTAATGAAAAACTGTTTTTT. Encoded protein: CASRPTGTINEKLFF.